This T cell receptor beta chain was sequenced during a study of tumor and adjacent non-tumor tissue in lung cancer. Study as a whole: Stage I to III disease affected about ten men and 5 women aged roughly 30 to 76.

As to this clonotype: The antigen remains undetermined. Its ends do not fully match the called genes, so a read error is possible.

No cell sorting was done before RNA was extracted from the tissue. Donors were chemotherapy-naive, newly diagnosed lung cancer surgical patients in China, August–November 2014. This CDR3 comprises 15 residues. A modified ARM-PCR protocol with three rounds of nested PCR amplified TCRbeta. TCRdb independently ran MiXCR on the multiplex PCR reads; one entry per CDR3 protein. Of 81,000 or so distinct CDR3 sequences in the sample, over 75% were seen once. Overall study findings and caveats: Tumor repertoires had a smaller top 100 clone share than normal lung.

Source material: lung tumor tissue. The TCR was taken from a woman between 50 and 59 years old with non-small cell lung cancer. The J gene is TRBJ2-7, the V gene TRBV12-3 or TRBV12-4, with a possible D match to TRBD1 (5 bases). Here the CDR3 reads CASNPVQGQGYEQYF. CDR3 coding DNA: TGTGCCAGCAATCCCGTCCAGGGTCAGGGCTACGAGCAGTATTTC.